Listed below are T cell receptor beta chains from one sample, sequenced in a study of cytomegalovirus exposure and HLA in healthy donors. Sequenced by immunoSEQ multiplex PCR; TCRdb stores in-frame clones only, minus some. The table shows approximately 300,000 clones, with roughly 89% occurring only once. Sample: PBMCs. These receptors came from a woman between 18 and 29 years old in good health and CMV-seronegative. The CDR3 runs from the conserved cysteine through the conserved F or W. Each record gives: V gene, clone size, D gene, J gene, CDR3 protein, CDR3 DNA. The D gene is left open where the match is weak. Clone size is given for some rows only: seen once, a few or many times, or a class if the clone is expanded.

TRBV25-1	-	-	TRBJ2-5	CASSESGQTYQETQYF	TGTGCCAGCAGTGAATCAGGACAGACTTACCAAGAGACCCAGTACTTC
TRBV5-1	-	TRBD1	TRBJ2-3	CASSLAGQGTDTQYF	TGCGCCAGCAGCTTGGCTGGACAGGGCACAGATACGCAGTATTTT
TRBV5-4	-	TRBD1	TRBJ1-1	CASRTGGGGTEAFF	TGTGCCAGCAGGACAGGGGGCGGGGGCACTGAAGCTTTCTTT
TRBV6-5	-	-	TRBJ2-7	CASSYSAVSSYEQYF	TGTGCCAGCAGTTACTCCGCGGTCAGCTCCTACGAGCAGTACTTC
TRBV7-2	-	-	TRBJ2-3	CASSSGLLSDTQYF	TGTGCCAGCAGCTCGGGACTCCTGTCGGATACGCAGTATTTT
TRBV2	-	-	TRBJ2-3	CASKRESSTDTQYF	TGTGCCAGCAAACGGGAGAGTAGCACAGATACGCAGTATTTT
TRBV18	-	-	TRBJ1-2	CASSTTADISYGYTF	TGTGCCAGCTCAACGACAGCCGATATTTCCTATGGCTACACCTTC
TRBV6-1	-	TRBD1	TRBJ2-7	CASSILTGTYEQYF	TGTGCCAGCAGCATACTGACAGGGACCTACGAGCAGTACTTC
TRBV19	-	TRBD1	TRBJ2-7	CASSGTGGHEQYF	TGTGCCAGTAGTGGGACAGGGGGCCACGAGCAGTACTTC
TRBV15	-	TRBD1	TRBJ1-2	CATSKSGGLYGYTF	TGTGCCACCAGCAAATCAGGGGGGCTCTATGGCTACACCTTC
TRBV9	-	TRBD1	TRBJ2-2	CASSVLTGGGELFF	TGTGCCAGCAGCGTACTAACAGGGGGCGGGGAGCTGTTTTTT
TRBV5-6	-	-	TRBJ2-2	CASSPWFGQRNTGELFF	TGTGCCAGCAGCCCATGGTTCGGACAGAGGAACACCGGGGAGCTGTTTTTT
TRBV6-5	once	-	TRBJ1-2	CASRALGGVGYTF	TGTGCCAGCAGAGCTTTAGGGGGGGTGGGCTACACCTTC
TRBV2	-	TRBD2	TRBJ2-3	CASSGGNLRDTQYF	TGTGCCAGCAGCGGGGGGAATCTCCGGGATACGCAGTATTTT
TRBV6-5	-	TRBD1	TRBJ1-2	CASSPADREYGYTF	TGTGCCAGCAGCCCTGCGGACAGGGAATATGGCTACACCTTC
TRBV29-1	-	TRBD1	TRBJ2-3	CSATGQSTDTQYF	TGCAGCGCGACAGGGCAGAGCACAGATACGCAGTATTTT
TRBV18	-	TRBD2	TRBJ2-7	CASSPPTSGPHYEQYF	TGTGCCAGCTCCCCCCCGACTAGCGGGCCCCACTACGAGCAGTACTTC
TRBV2	-	TRBD1	TRBJ2-7	CASRRAPGQGTREQYF	TGTGCCAGCAGAAGGGCCCCGGGACAGGGGACTCGGGAGCAGTACTTC
TRBV9	-	-	TRBJ2-7	CASSVGQGNEQYF	TGTGCCAGCAGCGTAGGGCAGGGTAACGAGCAGTACTTC
TRBV19	-	-	TRBJ2-1	CASSINEGHNEQFF	TGTGCCAGTAGTATTAACGAGGGCCACAATGAGCAGTTCTTC
TRBV15	-	-	TRBJ2-7	CATGERGSSYEQYF	TGTGCCACCGGCGAACGCGGAAGCTCCTACGAGCAGTACTTC
TRBV5-6	-	TRBD1	TRBJ1-2	CASSLNSRGYGYTF	TGTGCCAGCAGCCTAAACTCCAGGGGGTATGGCTACACCTTC
TRBV11-3	-	TRBD2	TRBJ2-7	CASSLSGKYEQYF	TGTGCCAGCAGCCTTAGCGGGAAGTACGAGCAGTACTTC
TRBV27	-	TRBD2	TRBJ2-1	CASAQTAGGGNEQFF	TGTGCCAGCGCCCAGACGGCGGGAGGGGGGAATGAGCAGTTCTTC
TRBV10-2	-	-	TRBJ2-1	CASSTGAAPDEQFF	TGCGCCAGCAGCACGGGAGCCGCACCGGATGAGCAGTTCTTC
TRBV15	-	-	TRBJ1-2	CATSLASGYYGYTF	TGTGCCACCAGCTTGGCCAGCGGGTACTATGGCTACACCTTC
TRBV5-1	few	-	TRBJ2-7	CASSLASWYEQYF	TGCGCCAGCAGCTTGGCCAGTTGGTACGAGCAGTACTTC
TRBV5-1	-	-	TRBJ2-6	CASSIQGPSGANVLTF	TGCGCCAGCAGCATCCAGGGGCCCTCTGGGGCCAACGTCCTGACTTTC
TRBV29-1	-	TRBD1	TRBJ2-7	CSVEDGDRGAYEQYF	TGCAGCGTTGAAGATGGGGACAGGGGGGCCTACGAGCAGTACTTC
TRBV28	once	TRBD2	TRBJ2-5	CASSFPFLVAGGRETQYF	TGTGCCAGCAGTTTTCCCTTTTTGGTAGCGGGAGGGCGGGAGACCCAGTACTTC
TRBV2	-	-	TRBJ2-7	CASSPTYEQYF	TGTGCCAGCAGTCCTACCTACGAGCAGTACTTC
TRBV28	-	TRBD1	TRBJ2-2	CASSFSNQGAGELFF	TGTGCCAGCAGTTTTTCAAATCAGGGGGCCGGGGAGCTGTTTTTT
TRBV6-5	-	-	TRBJ2-7	CASTNMLGGEQYF	TGTGCCAGCACCAACATGTTGGGGGGCGAGCAGTACTTC
TRBV7-9	-	TRBD2	TRBJ2-5	CASSFKRILAGGGETQYF	TGTGCCAGCAGCTTTAAACGGATACTAGCGGGAGGAGGAGAGACCCAGTACTTC
TRBV2	once	-	TRBJ2-4	CASSEGRAQNIQYF	TGTGCCAGCAGTGAAGGCAGGGCGCAAAACATTCAGTACTTC
TRBV27	-	-	TRBJ2-7	CASSRGWAYEQYF	TGTGCCAGCAGTAGGGGGTGGGCCTACGAGCAGTACTTC
TRBV4-1	-	-	TRBJ2-2	CASSQELVVGELFF	TGCGCCAGCAGCCAAGAGTTAGTCGTTGGGGAGCTGTTTTTT
TRBV5-5	-	TRBD1	TRBJ1-5	CASSNPTGGSNQPQHF	TGTGCCAGCAGCAACCCGACAGGGGGTAGCAATCAGCCCCAGCATTTT
TRBV5-1	-	-	TRBJ1-2	CASSFGGENGYTF	TGCGCCAGCAGCTTCGGGGGGGAGAATGGCTACACCTTC
TRBV7-3	-	-	TRBJ2-1	CASSAQGGGKDNEQFF	TGTGCCAGCAGCGCCCAGGGCGGGGGCAAGGACAATGAGCAGTTCTTC
TRBV9	few	TRBD2	TRBJ2-1	CASSKDSGRGGEQFF	TGTGCCAGCAGCAAAGATAGCGGGAGAGGGGGTGAGCAGTTCTTC
TRBV4-3	-	TRBD2	TRBJ2-6	CASSQEYGTSGSGGANVLTF	TGCGCCAGCAGCCAAGAGTACGGGACTAGCGGGAGTGGCGGGGCCAACGTCCTGACTTTC
TRBV4-2	-	-	TRBJ2-3	CASSQAGGSTDTQYF	TGTGCCAGCAGCCAAGCTGGCGGAAGCACAGATACGCAGTATTTT
TRBV9	-	-	TRBJ1-2	CASSGAPQVANYGYTF	TGTGCCAGCAGCGGCGCCCCGCAGGTAGCTAACTATGGCTACACCTTC
TRBV27	-	-	TRBJ1-2	CASSSNGGAKRGYTF	TGTGCCAGCAGTTCCAACGGAGGGGCCAAGCGTGGCTACACCTTC
TRBV5-1	-	TRBD1	TRBJ1-4	CASSPGGGEKLFF	TGCGCCAGCAGCCCAGGGGGCGGGGAAAAACTGTTTTTT
TRBV5-1	-	TRBD2	TRBJ2-7	CASSFAPSGRISYEQYF	TGCGCCAGCAGCTTTGCGCCGAGCGGGAGGATATCCTACGAGCAGTACTTC
TRBV7-8	-	-	TRBJ2-3	CASSLVRLAPSTDTQYF	TGTGCCAGCAGCTTAGTTCGGCTAGCACCTAGCACAGATACGCAGTATTTT
TRBV27	-	TRBD2	TRBJ2-7	CASLRAAGSYEQYF	TGTGCCAGCCTCCGGGCAGCGGGATCCTACGAGCAGTACTTC
TRBV6-1	-	TRBD1	TRBJ1-4	CASSRGQVFGEKLFF	TGTGCCAGCAGTCGCGGACAGGTCTTTGGGGAAAAACTGTTTTTT
TRBV14	-	-	TRBJ2-7	CASSQFTYEQYF	TGTGCCAGCAGCCAATTTACCTACGAGCAGTACTTC
TRBV4-3	-	-	TRBJ1-2	CASSQERVSGYTF	TGCGCCAGCAGCCAAGAGAGGGTGTCCGGCTACACCTTC
TRBV18	once	-	TRBJ2-3	CASSPGAGVVDTQYF	TGTGCCAGCTCACCCGGGGCAGGGGTTGTAGATACGCAGTATTTT
TRBV9	-	TRBD2	TRBJ2-7	CASSVGASGTYEQYF	TGTGCCAGCAGCGTAGGCGCTAGCGGGACCTACGAGCAGTACTTC
TRBV7-2	-	TRBD1	TRBJ2-4	CASSFGTAYNIQYF	TGTGCCAGCAGCTTCGGGACAGCCTATAACATTCAGTACTTC
TRBV4-3	-	-	TRBJ2-2	CASSQEGGGTDNAWTGELFF	TGCGCCAGCAGCCAAGAGGGAGGAGGGACAGATAATGCGTGGACCGGGGAGCTGTTTTTT
TRBV2	-	TRBD2	TRBJ2-3	CASRGLLAGASTDTQYF	TGTGCCAGCAGGGGGTTACTAGCGGGGGCTAGCACAGATACGCAGTATTTT
TRBV5-6	-	TRBD1	TRBJ1-1	CASSLEGRGSFDTEAFF	TGTGCCAGCAGCTTGGAGGGCAGGGGGTCGTTCGACACTGAAGCTTTCTTT
TRBV18	-	-	TRBJ2-2	CASSPPVNTGELFF	TGTGCCAGCTCACCACCCGTAAACACCGGGGAGCTGTTTTTT
TRBV10-3	-	-	TRBJ1-2	CAVTRESYGYTF	TGTGCTGTAACGAGGGAAAGCTATGGCTACACCTTC